The next 4 T cell receptor beta chains were all read from a single sample in a study of blood T cells in healthy people across ages. A second PCR of about 6 to 12 cycles used a sample-barcoded 5' primer and a J-beta primer mix. MiXCR, applied by TCRdb to the 5' RACE reads, yields one record per CDR3 protein. The sample includes roughly 1.5 million distinct CDR3 sequences, 35% to 45% seen only once; the top ten take more than 4%. Sequences were obtained from blood. These receptors originate from a woman aged 18-29 years in good health.

The sample holds a few counts of this clonotype. V and J are TRBV29-1 and TRBJ1-1; maybe TRBD1 (5 bases). Germline values: CDR1 SQVTM, CDR2 ANQGSEA. Trimming pared 5 bases from V and 11 bases from J, leaving 12 bases between. This CDR3 region has 10 residues. The CDR3 region is CSVWTFRAFF. CDR3 DNA: TGCAGCGTTTGGACATTTCGCGCTTTCTTT.

This clonotype was observed a handful of times. The chain has TRBV11-2 and TRBJ2-7; possibly TRBD2 for D (6 bases). The CDR3 is 15 amino acids. V was clipped by 5 bases and J by 6 bases, with 20 bases between them. The germline gives CDR1 SGHAT, CDR2 FQNNGV. The CDR3 region is CASSAISGGYIEQYF. The DNA for the CDR3 is TGTGCCAGCAGCGCCATCAGTGGGGGGTATATCGAGCAGTACTTC. The full variable domain, rest sourced from reference TRBV11-2 and TRBJ2-7, is EAGVAQSPRYKIIEKRQSVAFWCNPISGHATLYWYQQILGQGPKLLIQFQNNGVVDDSQLPKDRFSAERLKGVDSTLKIQPAKLEDSAVYLCASSAISGGYIEQYFGPGTRLTVT.

The rearrangement links TRBV6-2 or TRBV6-3 to TRBJ2-1; TRBD2 matches 8 bases. Trimming cost V 6 bases and J 7 bases; bases outside gene matches: 8. CDR3 size: 14 residues. The germline CDR1 and CDR2 sequences are MNHEY and SVGEGT. The CDR3 region has the DNA TGTGCCAGCAGAGGGACTAGTGCCACGAATGAGCAGTTCTTC. Translated, it gives CASRGTSATNEQFF.

This clonotype was recorded at least ten times. The CDR3 region has the DNA TGTGCCTGCGCCTCGGACAGGGGGCTCGAGACCCAGTACTTC. Protein: CACASDRGLETQYF. The chain has TRBV10-3 and TRBJ2-5; 11 bases line up with TRBD1. In germline, CDR1 is ENHRY, CDR2 SYGVKD. Trimming removed 11 bases from V and 5 bases from J; junction bases left unmatched: 10. The CDR3 covers 14 residues.